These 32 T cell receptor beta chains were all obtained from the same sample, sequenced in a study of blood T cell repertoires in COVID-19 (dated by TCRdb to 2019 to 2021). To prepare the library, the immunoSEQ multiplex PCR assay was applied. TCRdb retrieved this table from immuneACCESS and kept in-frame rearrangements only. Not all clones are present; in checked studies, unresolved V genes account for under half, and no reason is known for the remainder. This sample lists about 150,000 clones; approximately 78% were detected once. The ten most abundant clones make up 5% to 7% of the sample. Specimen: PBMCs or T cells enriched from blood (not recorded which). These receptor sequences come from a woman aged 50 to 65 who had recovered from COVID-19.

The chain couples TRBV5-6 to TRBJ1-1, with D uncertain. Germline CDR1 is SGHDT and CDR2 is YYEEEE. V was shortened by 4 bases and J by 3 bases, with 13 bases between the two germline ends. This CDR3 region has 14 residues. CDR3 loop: CASSGGVQDTEAFF. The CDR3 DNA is TGTGCCAGCAGCGGAGGTGTCCAAGACACTGAAGCTTTCTTT.

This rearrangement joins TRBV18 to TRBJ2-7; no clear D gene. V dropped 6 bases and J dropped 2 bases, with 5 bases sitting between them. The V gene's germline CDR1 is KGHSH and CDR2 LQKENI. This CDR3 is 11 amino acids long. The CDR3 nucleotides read TGTGCCAGCTCGTATACCTACGAGCAGTACTTC. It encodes CASSYTYEQYF. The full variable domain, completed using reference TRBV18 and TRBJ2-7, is NAGVMQNPRHLVRRRGQEARLRCSPMKGHSHVYWYRQLPEEGLKFMVYLQKENIIDESGMPKERFSAEFPKEGPSILRIQQVVRGDSAAYFCASSYTYEQYFGPGTRLTVT.

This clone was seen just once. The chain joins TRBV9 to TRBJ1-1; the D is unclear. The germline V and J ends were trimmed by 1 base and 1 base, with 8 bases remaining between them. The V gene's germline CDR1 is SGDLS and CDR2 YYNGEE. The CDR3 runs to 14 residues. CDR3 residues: CASSVTPGNTEAFF. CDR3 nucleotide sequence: TGTGCCAGCAGCGTAACCCCCGGGAACACTGAAGCTTTCTTT. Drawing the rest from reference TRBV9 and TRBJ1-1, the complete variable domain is DSGVTQTPKHLITATGQRVTLRCSPRSGDLSVYWYQQSLDQGLQFLIQYYNGEERAKGNILERFSAQQFPDLHSELNLSSLELGDSALYFCASSVTPGNTEAFFGQGTRLTVV.

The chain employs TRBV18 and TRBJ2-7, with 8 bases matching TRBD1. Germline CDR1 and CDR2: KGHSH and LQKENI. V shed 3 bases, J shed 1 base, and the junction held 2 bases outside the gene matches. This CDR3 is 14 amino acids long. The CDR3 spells CASSPDRDSYEQYF. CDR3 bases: TGTGCCAGCTCACCGGACAGGGATTCCTACGAGCAGTACTTC.

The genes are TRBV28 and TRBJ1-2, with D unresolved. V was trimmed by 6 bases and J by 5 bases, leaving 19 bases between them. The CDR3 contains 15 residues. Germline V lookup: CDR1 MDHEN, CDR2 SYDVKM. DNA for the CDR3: TGTGCCAGCAGCCAAGGACCGATTCGGGGTTATGGCTACACCTTC. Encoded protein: CASSQGPIRGYGYTF.

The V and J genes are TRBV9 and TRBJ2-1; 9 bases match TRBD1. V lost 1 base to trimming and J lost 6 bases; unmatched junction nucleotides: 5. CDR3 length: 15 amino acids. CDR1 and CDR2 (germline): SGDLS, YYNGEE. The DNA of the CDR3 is TGTGCCAGCAGCGTACGGGACAGGGCGGTCAATGAGCAGTTCTTC. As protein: CASSVRDRAVNEQFF.

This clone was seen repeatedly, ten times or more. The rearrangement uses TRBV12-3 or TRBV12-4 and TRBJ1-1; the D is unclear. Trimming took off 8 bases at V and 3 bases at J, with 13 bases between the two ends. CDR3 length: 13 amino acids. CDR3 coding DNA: TGTGCCAGCTCCCGGGATATCGACACTGAAGCTTTCTTT. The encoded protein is CASSRDIDTEAFF.

The CDR3 loop reads CASNRGTVYQETQYF. The CDR3 region has the DNA TGTGCCAGCAACCGCGGGACCGTCTACCAAGAGACCCAGTACTTC. The rearrangement joins TRBV2 to TRBJ2-5, with D possibly being TRBD2 (6 bases). The germline CDR1 and CDR2 sequences are SNHLY and FYNNEI. CDR3 length equals 15 residues. V lost 7 bases, J lost 0 bases, and 15 bases lay in between.

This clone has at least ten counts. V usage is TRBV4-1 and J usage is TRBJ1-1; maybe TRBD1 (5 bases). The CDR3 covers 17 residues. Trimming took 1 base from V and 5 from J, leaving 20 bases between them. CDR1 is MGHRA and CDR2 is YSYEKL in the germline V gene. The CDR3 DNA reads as TGCGCCAGCAGCCAAGTTTCTCTTACACTTGGGGGGACTGAAGCTTTCTTT. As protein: CASSQVSLTLGGTEAFF.

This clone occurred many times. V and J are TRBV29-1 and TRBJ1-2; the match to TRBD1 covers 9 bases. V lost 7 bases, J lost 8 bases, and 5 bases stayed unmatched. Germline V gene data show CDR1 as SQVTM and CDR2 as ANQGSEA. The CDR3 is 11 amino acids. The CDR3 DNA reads TGCAGCGCCCGACAGGGGGGAGGCTACACCTTC. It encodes CSARQGGGYTF.

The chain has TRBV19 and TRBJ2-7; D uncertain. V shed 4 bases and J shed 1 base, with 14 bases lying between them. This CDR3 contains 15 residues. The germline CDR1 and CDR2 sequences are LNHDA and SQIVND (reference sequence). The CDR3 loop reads CASSKSILGSYEQYV. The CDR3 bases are TGTGCCAGTAGTAAGTCGATCCTAGGATCCTACGAGCAGTACGTC.

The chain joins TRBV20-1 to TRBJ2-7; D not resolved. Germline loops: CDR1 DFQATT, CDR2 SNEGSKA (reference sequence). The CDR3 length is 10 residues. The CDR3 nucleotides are TGCAGCGCCTATCCCCGCGAGCAGTACTTC. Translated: CSAYPREQYF.

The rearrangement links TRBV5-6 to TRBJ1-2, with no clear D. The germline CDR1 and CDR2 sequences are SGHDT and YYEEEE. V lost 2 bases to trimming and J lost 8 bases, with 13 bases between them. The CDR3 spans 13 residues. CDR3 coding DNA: TGTGCCAGCAGCTTCAGGCTTCCTATGGGCTACACCTTC. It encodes CASSFRLPMGYTF.

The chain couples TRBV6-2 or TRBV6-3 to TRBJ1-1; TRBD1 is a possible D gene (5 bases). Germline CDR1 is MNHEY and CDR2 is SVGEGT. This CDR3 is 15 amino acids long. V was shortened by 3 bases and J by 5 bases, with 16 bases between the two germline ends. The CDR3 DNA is TGTGCCAGCAGTTATGAGTTCGGGGGTAGGACTGAAGCTTTCTTT. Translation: CASSYEFGGRTEAFF.

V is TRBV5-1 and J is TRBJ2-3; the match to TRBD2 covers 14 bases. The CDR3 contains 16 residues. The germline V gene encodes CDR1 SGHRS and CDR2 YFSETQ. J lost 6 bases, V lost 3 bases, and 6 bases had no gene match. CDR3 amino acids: CASSSGTSGGADTQYF. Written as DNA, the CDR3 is TGCGCCAGCAGCTCCGGGACTAGCGGGGGAGCGGATACGCAGTATTTT.

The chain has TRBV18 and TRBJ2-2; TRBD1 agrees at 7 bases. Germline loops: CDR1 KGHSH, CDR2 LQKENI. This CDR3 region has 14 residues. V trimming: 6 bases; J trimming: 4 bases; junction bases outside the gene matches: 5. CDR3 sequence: CASSLDRATGELFF. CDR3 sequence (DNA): TGTGCCAGCTCCCTCGACAGGGCCACCGGGGAGCTGTTTTTT.

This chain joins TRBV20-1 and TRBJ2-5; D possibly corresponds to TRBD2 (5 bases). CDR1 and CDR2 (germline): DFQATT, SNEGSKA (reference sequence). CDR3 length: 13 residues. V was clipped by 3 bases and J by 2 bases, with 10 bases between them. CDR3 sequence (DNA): TGCAGTGCTAGTCGCCGGGGACAAGAGACCCAGTACTTC. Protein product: CSASRRGQETQYF.

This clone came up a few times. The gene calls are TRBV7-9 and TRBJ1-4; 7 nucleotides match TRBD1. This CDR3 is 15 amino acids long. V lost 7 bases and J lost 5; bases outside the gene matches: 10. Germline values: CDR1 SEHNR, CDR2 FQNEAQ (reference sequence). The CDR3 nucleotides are TGTGCCAGCAACAATAGGGACAGACCCAATGAAAAACTGTTTTTT. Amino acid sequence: CASNNRDRPNEKLFF.

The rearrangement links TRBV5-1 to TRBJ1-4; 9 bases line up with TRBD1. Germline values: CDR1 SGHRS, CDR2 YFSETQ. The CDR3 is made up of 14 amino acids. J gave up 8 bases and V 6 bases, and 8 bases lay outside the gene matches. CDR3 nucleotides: TGCGCCAGCACCCCCGGGACAGGGAAGGAAAAACTGTTTTTT. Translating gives CASTPGTGKEKLFF.

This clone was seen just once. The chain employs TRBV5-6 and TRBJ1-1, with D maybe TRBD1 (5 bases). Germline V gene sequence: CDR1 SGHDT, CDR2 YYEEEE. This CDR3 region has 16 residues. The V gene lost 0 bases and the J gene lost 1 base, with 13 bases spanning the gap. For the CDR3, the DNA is TGTGCCAGCAGCTTGGCGTTTGGGGCAGGGAACACTGAAGCTTTCTTT. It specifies CASSLAFGAGNTEAFF. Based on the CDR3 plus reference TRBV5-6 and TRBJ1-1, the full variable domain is DAGVTQSPTHLIKTRGQQVTLRCSPKSGHDTVSWYQQALGQGPQFIFQYYEEEERQRGNFPDRFSGHQFPNYSSELNVNALLLGDSALYLCASSLAFGAGNTEAFFGQGTRLTVV.

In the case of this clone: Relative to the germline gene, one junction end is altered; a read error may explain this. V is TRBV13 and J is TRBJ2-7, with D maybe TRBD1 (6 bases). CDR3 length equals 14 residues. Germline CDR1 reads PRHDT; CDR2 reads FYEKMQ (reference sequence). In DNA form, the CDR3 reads TGTGCCAGCAGCTTAGGATCTCTACAGGGTCACCTTTTCTTC. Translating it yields CASSLGSLQGHLFF.

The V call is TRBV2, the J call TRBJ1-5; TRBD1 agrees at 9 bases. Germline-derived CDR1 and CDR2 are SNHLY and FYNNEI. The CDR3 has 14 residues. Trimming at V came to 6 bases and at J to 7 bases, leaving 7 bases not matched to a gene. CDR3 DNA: TGTGCCAGCAGCGAACAGGGGGCGGACCAGCCCCAGCATTTT. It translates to CASSEQGADQPQHF. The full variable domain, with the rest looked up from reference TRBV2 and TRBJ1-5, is EPEVTQTPSHQVTQMGQEVILRCVPISNHLYFYWYRQILGQKVEFLVSFYNNEISEKSEIFDDQFSVERPDGSNFTLKIRSTKLEDSAMYFCASSEQGADQPQHFGDGTRLSIL.

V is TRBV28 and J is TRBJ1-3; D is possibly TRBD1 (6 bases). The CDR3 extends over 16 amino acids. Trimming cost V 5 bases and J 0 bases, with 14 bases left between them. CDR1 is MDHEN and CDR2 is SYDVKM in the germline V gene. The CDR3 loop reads CASSPPDSYSGNTIYF. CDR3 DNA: TGTGCCAGCAGTCCGCCGGACAGCTACTCTGGAAACACCATATATTTT.

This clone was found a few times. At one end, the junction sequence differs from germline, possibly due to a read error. CDR3 DNA sequence: TGCAGCGTATTAACAGGGTCTGATGCTTTCTTT. Encoded protein: CSVLTGSDAFF. V is TRBV29-1 and J is TRBJ1-1; tentatively, D is TRBD1 (6 bases). Germline CDR1 is SQVTM and CDR2 is ANQGSEA. This CDR3 spans 11 amino acids.

DNA for the CDR3: TGTGCCAGCAGAGACAGGGGCTCCTACGAGCAGTACTTC. This encodes CASRDRGSYEQYF. The chain links TRBV6-5 to TRBJ2-7, with 8 bases lining up with TRBD1. The CDR3 is 13 amino acids. The germline V gene has CDR1 MNHEY and CDR2 SVGAGI. Unmatched junction bases numbered 1, after V lost 6 bases and J lost 0 bases.

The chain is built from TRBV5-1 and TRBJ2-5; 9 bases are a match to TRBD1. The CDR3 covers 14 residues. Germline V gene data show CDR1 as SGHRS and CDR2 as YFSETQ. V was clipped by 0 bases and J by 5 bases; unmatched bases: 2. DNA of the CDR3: TGCGCCAGCAGCTTGGCCGGACAGGGGGAGACCCAGTACTTC. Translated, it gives CASSLAGQGETQYF.

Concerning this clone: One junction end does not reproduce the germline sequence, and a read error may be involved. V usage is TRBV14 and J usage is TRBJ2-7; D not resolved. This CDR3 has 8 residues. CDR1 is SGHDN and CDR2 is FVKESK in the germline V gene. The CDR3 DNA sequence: TGCGTTTACTACGAGCAGTACTTC. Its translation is CVYYEQYF. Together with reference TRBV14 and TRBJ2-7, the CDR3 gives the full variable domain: EAGVTQFPSHSVIEKGQTVTLRCDPISGHDNLYWYRRVMGKEIKFLLHFVKESKQDESGMPNNRFLAERTGGTYSTLKVQPAELEDSGVYFCVYYEQYFGPGTRLTVT.

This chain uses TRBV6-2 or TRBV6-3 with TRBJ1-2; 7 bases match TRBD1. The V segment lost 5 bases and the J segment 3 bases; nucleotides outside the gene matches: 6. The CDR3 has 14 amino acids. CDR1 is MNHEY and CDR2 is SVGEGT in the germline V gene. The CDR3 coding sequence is TGTGCCAGCAGTACTAGGACAGGCCACTATGGCTACACCTTC. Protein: CASSTRTGHYGYTF.

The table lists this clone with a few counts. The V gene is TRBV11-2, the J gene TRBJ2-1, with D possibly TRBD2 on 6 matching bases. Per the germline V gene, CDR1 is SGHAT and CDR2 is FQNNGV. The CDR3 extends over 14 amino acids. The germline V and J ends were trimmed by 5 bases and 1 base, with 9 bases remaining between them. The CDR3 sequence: CASSASASYNEQFF. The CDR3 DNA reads TGTGCCAGCAGCGCTAGCGCATCCTACAATGAGCAGTTCTTC.

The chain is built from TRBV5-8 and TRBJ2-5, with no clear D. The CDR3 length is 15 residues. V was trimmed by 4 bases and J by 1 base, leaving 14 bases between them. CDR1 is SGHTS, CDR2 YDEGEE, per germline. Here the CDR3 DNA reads TGTGCCAGCAGCGACCACCCCCCAGGCCAAGAGACCCAGTACTTC. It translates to CASSDHPPGQETQYF.

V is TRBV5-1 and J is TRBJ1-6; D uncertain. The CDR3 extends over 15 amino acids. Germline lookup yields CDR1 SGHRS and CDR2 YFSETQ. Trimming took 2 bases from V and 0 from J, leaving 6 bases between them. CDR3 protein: CASSFGVSYNSPLHF. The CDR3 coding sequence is TGCGCCAGCAGCTTTGGAGTCTCCTATAATTCACCCCTCCACTTT.

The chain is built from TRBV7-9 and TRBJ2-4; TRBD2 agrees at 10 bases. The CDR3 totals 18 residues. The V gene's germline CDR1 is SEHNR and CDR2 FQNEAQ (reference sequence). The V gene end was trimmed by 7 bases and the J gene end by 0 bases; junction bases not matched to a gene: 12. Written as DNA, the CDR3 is TGTGCCAGCAACAATCTAGCGGGGGCAATACTAGCCAAAAACATTCAGTACTTC. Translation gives CASNNLAGAILAKNIQYF.